This TCR beta chain was identified during a study of T cells in Graves' hyperthyroidism and ophthalmopathy. Study results and limitations: Most thyroid clonotypes expanded above 0.001 appeared in blood too. With a median lead of about six months before onset, the model predicted ophthalmopathy.

Clinicians diagnosed patients from clinical symptoms, serum thyroxine and TRAb, thyroid ultrasound and orbital computed tomography. A remark on this clonotype: Its antigen is not known.

Amplification targeted TCR beta CDR3 regions from RNA transcripts. The TCR CDR3 was amplified in a first-round RT-PCR using the HTBI primer set. TCRdb redid the calling of the multiplex PCR reads with MiXCR, one entry per CDR3 protein. Of 490,000 or so distinct CDR3 sequences detected, under 25% appear once; the ten largest clones hold about 49%. Sequencing used blood. This receptor was identified in a woman in her sixties or seventies with Graves' ophthalmopathy.

CDR3 sequence reads: CAISGGPPNEQFF. The CDR3 nucleotides are TGTGCCATCAGCGGGGGACCCCCCAATGAGCAGTTCTTC. V and J are TRBV10-3 and TRBJ2-1; perhaps TRBD2 as D (6 bases). Trimming stripped 6 bases from V and 6 bases from J, with 12 bases between. The CDR3 is 13 amino acids. Germline CDR1 is ENHRY and CDR2 is SYGVKD.